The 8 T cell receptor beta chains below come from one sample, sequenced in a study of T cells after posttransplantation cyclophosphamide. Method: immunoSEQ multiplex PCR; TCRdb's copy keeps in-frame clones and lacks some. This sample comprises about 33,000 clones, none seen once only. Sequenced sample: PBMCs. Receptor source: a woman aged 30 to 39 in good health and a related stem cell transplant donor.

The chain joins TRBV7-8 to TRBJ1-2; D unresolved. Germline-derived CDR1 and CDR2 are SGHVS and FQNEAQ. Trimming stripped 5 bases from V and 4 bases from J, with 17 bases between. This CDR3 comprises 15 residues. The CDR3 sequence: CASSPSGVAGYGYTF. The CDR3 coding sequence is TGTGCCAGCAGCCCTTCCGGGGTCGCGGGCTATGGCTACACCTTC.

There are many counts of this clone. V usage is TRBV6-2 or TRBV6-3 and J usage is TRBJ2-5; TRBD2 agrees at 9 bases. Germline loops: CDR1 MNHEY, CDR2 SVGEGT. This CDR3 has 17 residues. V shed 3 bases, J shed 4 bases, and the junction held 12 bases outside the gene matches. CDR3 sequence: CASSYTGPSGGPETQYF. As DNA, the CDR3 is TGTGCCAGCAGTTATACCGGTCCGAGCGGGGGGCCAGAGACCCAGTACTTC.

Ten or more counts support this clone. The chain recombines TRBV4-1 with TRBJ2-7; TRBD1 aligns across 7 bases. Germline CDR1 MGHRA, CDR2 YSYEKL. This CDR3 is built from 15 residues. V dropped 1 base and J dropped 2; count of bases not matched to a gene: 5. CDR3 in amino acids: CASSQVEGGTYEQYF. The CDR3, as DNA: TGCGCCAGCAGCCAAGTTGAAGGGGGCACCTACGAGCAGTACTTC.

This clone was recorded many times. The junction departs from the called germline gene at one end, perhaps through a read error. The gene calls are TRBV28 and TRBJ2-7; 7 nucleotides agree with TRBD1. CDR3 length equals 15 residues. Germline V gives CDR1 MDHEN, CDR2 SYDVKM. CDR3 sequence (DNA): TGTGCAAGCATCCCACGACAGGGTGATGGCTACGAGCAGTACTTC. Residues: CASIPRQGDGYEQYF. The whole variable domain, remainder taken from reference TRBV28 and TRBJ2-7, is DVKVTQSSRYLVKRTGEKVFLECVQDMDHENMFWYRQDPGLGLRLIYFSYDVKMKEKGDIPEGYSVSREKKERFSLILESASTNQTSMYLCASIPRQGDGYEQYFGPGTRLTVT.

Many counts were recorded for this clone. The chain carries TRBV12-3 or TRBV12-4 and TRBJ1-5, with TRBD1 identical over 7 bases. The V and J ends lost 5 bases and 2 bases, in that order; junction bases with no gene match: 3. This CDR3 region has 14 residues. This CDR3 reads CASSIQGGNQPQHF. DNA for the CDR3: TGTGCCAGCAGTATCCAGGGGGGCAATCAGCCCCAGCATTTT.

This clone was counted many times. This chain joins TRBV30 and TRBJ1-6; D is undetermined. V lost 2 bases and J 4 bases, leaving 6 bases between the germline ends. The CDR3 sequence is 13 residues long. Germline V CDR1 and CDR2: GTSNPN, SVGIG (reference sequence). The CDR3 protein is CAWSLTYNSPLHF. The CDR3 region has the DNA TGTGCCTGGAGTCTGACATATAATTCACCCCTCCACTTT.

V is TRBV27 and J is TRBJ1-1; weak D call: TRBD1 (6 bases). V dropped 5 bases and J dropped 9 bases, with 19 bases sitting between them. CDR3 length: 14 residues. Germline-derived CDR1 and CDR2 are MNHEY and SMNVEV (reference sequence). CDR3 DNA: TGTGCCAGCAGTCGCAACCCCGGGACATTAAAAGCTTTCTTT. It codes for CASSRNPGTLKAFF.

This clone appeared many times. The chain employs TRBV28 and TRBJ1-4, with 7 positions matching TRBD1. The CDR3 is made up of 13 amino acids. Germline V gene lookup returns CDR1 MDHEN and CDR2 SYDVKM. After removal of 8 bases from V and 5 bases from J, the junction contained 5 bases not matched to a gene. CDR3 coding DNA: TGTGCCAGCCGGGACAGCTTAAATGAAAAACTGTTTTTT. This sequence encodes CASRDSLNEKLFF.